The 11 T cell receptor beta chains below were found in one sample sequenced in a study of T-cell reconstitution after alpha-beta-depleted transplantation in children. A library of TCRbeta sequences, prepared with unique molecular identifiers, was generated. Via MiXCR, TCRdb re-called the PCR reads, giving one row per CDR3 protein. This table holds hundreds of thousands of distinct CDR3 sequences, 10% to 15% found once. This sample comprised PBMCs, mostly from graft donor cells, obtained 360 days after TCRalphabeta/CD19-depleted stem cell transplant. Receptor source: a male patient aged 10 to 17 who had a stem cell transplant for acute myeloid leukemia, so the T cells may come from the graft donor.

This clonotype was counted a few times. The chain joins TRBV6-1 to TRBJ2-3, with D possibly being TRBD1 (6 bases). Deletions cut 5 bases from V and 8 bases from J, with 17 bases between. Germline V CDR1 and CDR2: MNHNS, SASEGT. CDR3 length: 14 amino acids. CDR3 amino acids: CASSLGTPHGTQYF. The CDR3, as DNA: TGTGCCAGCAGTCTCGGGACACCCCATGGTACGCAGTATTTT.

The V call is TRBV20-1, the J call TRBJ2-4; D gene unclear. Germline CDR1 is DFQATT and CDR2 is SNEGSKA (reference sequence). The V and J ends lost 0 bases and 2 bases respectively, with 11 bases between them. The CDR3 length is 15 residues. In DNA, the CDR3 is TGCAGTGCTAGAGATCCCCAGCGTTCCAAAAACATTCAGTACTTC. The encoded protein is CSARDPQRSKNIQYF.

This clonotype came up a few times. The chain couples TRBV4-3 to TRBJ2-1; TRBD2 agrees at 7 bases. The CDR3 runs 15 residues. Germline lookup yields CDR1 LGHNA and CDR2 YSLEER. V shed 9 bases and J 1 base; nucleotides not matched to a gene: 9. CDR3 protein: CASTLTSASYNEQFF. The CDR3 nucleotides read TGCGCCAGTACCCTAACTAGCGCTTCCTACAATGAGCAGTTCTTC.

This clonotype was observed many times. J is TRBJ2-6 and V is TRBV6-2 or TRBV6-3; D not resolved. Germline lookup yields CDR1 MNHEY and CDR2 SVGEGT. Trimming took off 0 bases at V and 12 bases at J, with 9 bases between the two ends. CDR3 size: 13 residues. This CDR3 is CASSYSTLSVLTF. The DNA for the CDR3 is TGTGCCAGCAGTTACTCCACGCTTTCCGTCCTGACTTTC.

This chain uses TRBV12-3 or TRBV12-4 with TRBJ2-7; 7 nucleotides align to TRBD1. The CDR3 length is 15 residues. V was clipped by 4 bases and J by 3 bases; unmatched bases: 9. The CDR3 reads CASSSQDRWRYEQYF. The CDR3 DNA sequence: TGTGCCAGCAGTTCCCAGGACAGGTGGCGCTACGAGCAGTACTTC.

The table lists this clonotype with a few counts. The chain recombines TRBV25-1 with TRBJ2-3; 9 positions agree with TRBD2. V gave up 3 bases and J gave up 1 base; unmatched junction bases: 11. This CDR3 region has 18 residues. Germline assignment: CDR1 MGHDK and CDR2 SYGVNS. The CDR3 reads CASSEPQREALGTDTQYF. The CDR3 bases are TGTGCCAGCAGTGAGCCCCAGCGGGAGGCCCTTGGCACAGATACGCAGTATTTT.

The rearrangement joins TRBV11-2 to TRBJ2-1; TRBD2 agrees at 7 bases. Germline CDR1 and CDR2: SGHAT and FQNNGV. After removal of 7 bases from V and 7 bases from J, the junction contained 13 bases not matched to a gene. The CDR3 spans 15 residues. The CDR3 loop is CASTRIEGRANEQFF. CDR3 DNA sequence: TGTGCCAGCACCCGTATTGAAGGGAGGGCAAATGAGCAGTTCTTC.

This clonotype turned up a few times. The V call is TRBV4-3, the J call TRBJ1-3; D remains ambiguous. This CDR3 contains 17 residues. From germline, CDR1 is LGHNA and CDR2 YSLEER. The V end lost 3 bases, the J end lost 0 bases, and 15 bases lay between the germline ends. CDR3 residues: CASSQANTDHSGNTIYF. In DNA form, the CDR3 reads TGCGCCAGCAGCCAGGCCAACACGGACCACTCTGGAAACACCATATATTTT.

This clonotype turned up a few times. This chain joins TRBV28 and TRBJ2-5; 13 bases fit TRBD2. The CDR3 length is 16 residues. V shed 7 bases and J 3 bases; nucleotides not matched to a gene: 8. Germline-derived CDR1 and CDR2 are MDHEN and SYDVKM. In DNA, the CDR3 is TGTGCCAGCATTTCCCCAGGACTAGCGGGAGAAGAGACCCAGTACTTC. Its translation: CASISPGLAGEETQYF.

The table lists this clonotype with a few counts. The gene calls are TRBV6-2 or TRBV6-3 and TRBJ2-2, with TRBD2 matching 8 bases. Germline trimming cut 4 bases from V and 2 bases from J; bases unmatched to any gene: 15. CDR3 length: 19 amino acids. Looked up from germline, CDR1 is MNHEY and CDR2 is SVGEGT. The CDR3, as DNA: TGTGCCAGCAGTTCCCCTAGACTAGCGCCCGGAGAAAACACCGGGGAGCTGTTTTTT. It yields the protein CASSSPRLAPGENTGELFF.

This clonotype has only a few counts. The rearrangement uses TRBV5-8 and TRBJ2-3; D is unresolved. This CDR3 spans 16 amino acids. Per the germline V gene, CDR1 is SGHTS and CDR2 is YDEGEE. V was shortened by 3 bases and J by 2 bases, with 16 bases between the two germline ends. The CDR3 DNA reads as TGTGCCAGCAGCTACGGCCCAGATTTTCCCACAGATACGCAGTATTTT. Its translation: CASSYGPDFPTDTQYF.